The clone carrying this T cell receptor (beta chain) has more than one count but fewer than ten. The CDR3 is made up of 24 amino acids. The germline CDR1 and CDR2 sequences are LGHNT and FRNRAP. V dropped 6 bases and J dropped 0; count of bases not matched to a gene: 32. These data are taken from a study of early T cells in non-severe SARS-CoV-2 infection. TCRdb reanalysed the 5' RACE reads using MiXCR and keeps one entry per CDR3 protein. The data hold about 84,000 distinct CDR3 sequences, with 12% observed a single time. The source of this sequence is an adult who was a healthcare worker with PCR-confirmed SARS-CoV-2 infection or an uninfected control (not recorded which). Sample: whole blood. V is TRBV12-5 and J is TRBJ2-4; TRBD1 agrees at 7 bases. In nucleotides, the CDR3 is TGTGCTAGTGGACTAGTCCAAAGGGTACTTAGAGGGGGCGAATCGGTTCTAGCCAAAAACATTCAGTACTTC. Translation gives CASGLVQRVLRGGESVLAKNIQYF.